A single sample gave rise to the 29 T cell receptor beta chains below, sequenced in a study of OX40 agonist ivuxolimab in advanced cancers. Sequencing was performed with immunoSEQ multiplex PCR; in TCRdb, only in-frame clones are kept and a portion is missing. The sample lists 60,000 to 75,000 clones; about 87% were seen once. The sample here was CD4+ or CD8+ T cells sorted from blood, taken in a trial of the OX40 agonist ivuxolimab. The receptors shown here come from an adult with an advanced solid tumor such as melanoma, head and neck, liver or kidney cancer.

This clone was observed once. The chain links TRBV10-3 to TRBJ1-4; TRBD1 might be the D (5 bases). CDR3 length: 14 residues. The germline CDR1 and CDR2 sequences are ENHRY and SYGVKD. V lost 6 bases to trimming and J lost 5 bases, with 13 bases between them. The CDR3 here is CAIRGTGVNEKLFF. In DNA, the CDR3 is TGTGCCATCAGGGGAACGGGGGTGAATGAAAAACTGTTTTTT.

In this sample, this clone turned up a few times. The junction shows a germline mismatch at one end, possibly a read error. The chain combines TRBV6-4 with TRBJ2-3, with D perhaps matching TRBD1 or TRBD2 (5 bases each). CDR1 and CDR2 from the germline V gene are MRHNA and SNTAGT. This CDR3 spans 11 amino acids. This CDR3 is CASSGTRAGNF. For the CDR3, the DNA is TGTGCCAGCAGTGGGACGAGGGCAGGGAATTTT.

This chain uses TRBV15 with TRBJ2-7; TRBD2 aligns across 9 bases. V trimming: 4 bases; J trimming: 5 bases; junction bases outside the gene matches: 6. Germline loops: CDR1 LNHNV, CDR2 YYDKDF (reference sequence). The CDR3 contains 14 residues. The CDR3 DNA sequence: TGTGCCACCAGCATTAGCGGGAGCTCAAACGAGCAGTACTTC. Translation: CATSISGSSNEQYF.

This sequence joins TRBV7-3 and TRBJ2-5; weak D call: TRBD1 (5 bases). Trimming cost V 2 bases and J 2 bases, with 6 bases left between them. The CDR3 consists of 13 residues. Germline-derived CDR1 and CDR2 are SGHTA and FQGTGA. This CDR3 reads CASSLGAQETQYF. CDR3 nucleotides: TGTGCCAGCAGCTTAGGGGCACAAGAGACCCAGTACTTC.

V usage is TRBV5-1 and J usage is TRBJ1-4; the D gene is possibly TRBD1 (6 bases). Germline CDR1 reads SGHRS; CDR2 reads YFSETQ. Trimming took off 6 bases at V and 7 bases at J, with 19 bases between the two ends. The CDR3 spans 15 residues. The CDR3 sequence is CASTPDGGRGEKLFF. The CDR3 DNA reads as TGCGCCAGCACCCCCGACGGGGGGCGAGGTGAAAAACTGTTTTTT.

As DNA, the CDR3 is TGTGCCAGCAGCTTAGAGAGGCAGGCGAACACTGAAGCTTTCTTT. Amino acid sequence: CASSLERQANTEAFF. V and J are TRBV11-2 and TRBJ1-1; D is unresolved. Germline CDR1 and CDR2: SGHAT and FQNNGV. The germline V and J ends were trimmed by 0 bases and 1 base, with 9 bases remaining between them. This CDR3 region has 15 residues.

The V gene is TRBV10-1, the J gene TRBJ2-5; 7 bases map to TRBD1. Trimming took 7 bases from V and 5 from J; bases not matched to a gene: 7. This CDR3 has 13 residues. CDR1 and CDR2 (germline): WNHNN, SYGVQD (reference sequence). The CDR3 sequence: CASTRQGTETQYF. The CDR3 DNA follows: TGCGCCAGCACCCGACAGGGAACTGAGACCCAGTACTTC.

This rearrangement joins TRBV5-6 to TRBJ1-2; D remains unclear. V was clipped by 4 bases and J by 8 bases, with 18 bases between them. The V gene's germline CDR1 is SGHDT and CDR2 YYEEEE. The CDR3 spans 14 residues. CDR3 coding DNA: TGTGCCAGCAGCACTCCGAAGGGTACTGAGGGCTACACCTTC. It encodes CASSTPKGTEGYTF.

V gene TRBV19 combines with J gene TRBJ2-1; the D is unclear. CDR1 and CDR2 (germline): LNHDA, SQIVND (reference sequence). The CDR3 loop spans 13 amino acids. The ends were cut back, 5 bases at V and 5 bases at J, with 10 bases in the middle. In nucleotides, the CDR3 is TGTGCCAGTAGTCCACCCTGGAACAATGAGCAGTTCTTC. Encoded protein: CASSPPWNNEQFF.

The chain recombines TRBV6-1 with TRBJ2-5; D gene uncertain. Trimming took off 7 bases at V and 5 bases at J, with 17 bases between the two ends. The germline V gene encodes CDR1 MNHNS and CDR2 SASEGT. The length of the CDR3 is 14 residues. CDR3 bases: TGTGCCAGCATACCGGGTGGGTCCGGTGAGACCCAGTACTTC. As protein: CASIPGGSGETQYF.

As to this clone: A read error may produce the germline difference seen at one junction end. The rearrangement links TRBV28 to TRBJ1-2; D ambiguous. The CDR3 totals 9 residues. Germline CDR1 reads MDHEN; CDR2 reads SYDVKM. In DNA, the CDR3 is TGTGCCAGCGGAAGCCCCGTCGCCTTC. It codes for CASGSPVAF.

This chain joins TRBV14 and TRBJ2-7; unclear D gene. There are 11 residues in the CDR3. The V gene lost 3 bases and the J gene lost 4 bases, with 4 bases spanning the gap. CDR1 SGHDN and CDR2 FVKESK come from the germline V gene. The CDR3 here is CASSQGYEQYF. The CDR3 coding sequence is TGTGCCAGCAGCCAGGGTTACGAGCAGTACTTC.

This rearrangement joins TRBV9 to TRBJ2-3, with D possibly TRBD2 on 5 matching bases. CDR3 length equals 15 residues. The ends were cut back, 1 base at V and 4 bases at J, with 13 bases in the middle. The V gene's germline CDR1 is SGDLS and CDR2 YYNGEE. CDR3 amino acids: CASSVRLAGADTQYF. The CDR3, as DNA: TGTGCCAGCAGCGTAAGGCTAGCCGGGGCAGATACGCAGTATTTT.

This chain joins TRBV21-1 and TRBJ1-6. TRBV21-1 is a recognized pseudogene. The CDR3 covers 17 residues. The CDR3 region is CASSSSPARSYNSPLHF. DNA of the CDR3: TGTGCCAGCAGCAGTAGCCCGGCCCGCAGTTATAATTCACCCCTCCACTTT.

This clone occurred once. The V call is TRBV5-1, the J call TRBJ2-2; 10 bases align to TRBD1. The CDR3 loop spans 17 amino acids. Trimming cost V 2 bases and J 6 bases; bases outside gene matches: 10. Germline CDR1 reads SGHRS; CDR2 reads YFSETQ. The CDR3 is CASSLLPGQGMAGELFF. The DNA of the CDR3 is TGCGCCAGCAGCTTATTACCGGGACAGGGGATGGCCGGGGAGCTGTTTTTT.

This chain uses TRBV4-1 with TRBJ2-3; D is undetermined. V was pared by 3 bases and J by 1 base, with 5 bases between. Germline CDR1 and CDR2: MGHRA and YSYEKL. The CDR3 runs to 13 residues. The DNA of the CDR3 is TGCGCCAGCAGCCAGTCGGGCACAGATACGCAGTATTTT. Protein sequence: CASSQSGTDTQYF.

This sequence joins TRBV28 and TRBJ2-7; D is undetermined. Germline loops: CDR1 MDHEN, CDR2 SYDVKM. V lost 8 bases and J lost 3, with 14 bases in between. CDR3 length: 13 amino acids. As DNA, the CDR3 is TGTGCCAGCGGCGAGAGGCCTAACTACGAGCAGTACTTC. Residues: CASGERPNYEQYF. The full variable domain, rest sourced from reference TRBV28 and TRBJ2-7, is DVKVTQSSRYLVKRTGEKVFLECVQDMDHENMFWYRQDPGLGLRLIYFSYDVKMKEKGDIPEGYSVSREKKERFSLILESASTNQTSMYLCASGERPNYEQYFGPGTRLTVT.

This clone appeared a single time. This chain uses TRBV6-5 with TRBJ2-2; no definite D call. From germline, CDR1 is MNHEY and CDR2 SVGAGI. Trimming removed 6 bases at V and 7 bases at J, with 12 bases between. The CDR3 covers 13 residues. The CDR3: CASREPWSGELFF. The CDR3 DNA follows: TGTGCCAGCAGGGAACCGTGGAGCGGGGAGCTGTTTTTT.

V gene TRBV9 combines with J gene TRBJ1-2, with no clear D. This CDR3 is built from 14 residues. The V and J ends lost 0 bases and 4 bases respectively, with 10 bases between them. From germline, CDR1 is SGDLS and CDR2 YYNGEE. CDR3 sequence reads: CASSVGDSGYGYTF. DNA for the CDR3: TGTGCCAGCAGCGTAGGAGACTCAGGCTATGGCTACACCTTC.

The CDR3 reads CASSVGTSGIGEQYF. CDR3 DNA sequence: TGTGCCAGCAGCGTAGGCACTAGCGGAATCGGGGAGCAGTACTTC. The chain has TRBV9 and TRBJ2-7, with 8 bases identical to TRBD2. Germline V gene data show CDR1 as SGDLS and CDR2 as YYNGEE. J gave up 7 bases and V 0 bases, and 9 bases lay outside the gene matches. This CDR3 contains 15 residues.

CDR3 DNA: TGTGCCAGCAGCGTAGATCCTAGCGGCCCAAGCTCCTACAATGAGCAGTTCTTC. Its protein product is CASSVDPSGPSSYNEQFF. V and J are TRBV9 and TRBJ2-1; TRBD2 matches 7 bases. Germline V gene sequence: CDR1 SGDLS, CDR2 YYNGEE. V shed 0 bases and J 0 bases; nucleotides not matched to a gene: 9. The CDR3 spans 18 residues.

The V and J genes are TRBV5-1 and TRBJ2-3; D uncertain. V shed 0 bases and J shed 6 bases, with 5 bases lying between them. CDR1 and CDR2 (germline): SGHRS, YFSETQ. This CDR3 is 12 amino acids long. The CDR3 DNA reads as TGCGCCAGCAGCTTGGGCTACGATACGCAGTATTTT. Its protein product is CASSLGYDTQYF.

V is TRBV18 and J is TRBJ2-5, with D tentatively TRBD2 (5 bases). Germline V gives CDR1 KGHSH, CDR2 LQKENI. V was shortened by 4 bases and J by 4 bases, with 13 bases between the two germline ends. This CDR3 is built from 14 residues. Here the CDR3 DNA reads TGTGCCAGCTCACACCAAGGACTCGGAGAGACCCAGTACTTC. The encoded protein is CASSHQGLGETQYF.

The chain recombines TRBV7-3 with TRBJ1-6; TRBD1 is a possible D gene (5 bases). Germline V gene data show CDR1 as SGHTA and CDR2 as FQGTGA. This CDR3 region has 13 residues. The ends were cut back, 6 bases at V and 6 bases at J, with 9 bases in the middle. CDR3 in amino acids: CASSSGLNSPLHF. The CDR3 bases are TGTGCCAGCAGTTCGGGACTTAATTCACCCCTCCACTTT.

The chain has TRBV5-4 and TRBJ2-1; TRBD2 matches 8 bases. CDR3 size: 15 residues. The germline V gene has CDR1 SGHNT and CDR2 YYREEE (reference sequence). V dropped 2 bases and J dropped 4; count of bases not matched to a gene: 5. The chain's CDR3 is CASSFTASGYNEQFF. The CDR3 nucleotides are TGTGCCAGCAGCTTTACGGCTAGCGGGTACAATGAGCAGTTCTTC.

A word on this clone: One end of the junction is discordant with germline, which a read error may explain. The rearrangement joins TRBV6-5 to TRBJ2-4; a weak D match, TRBD2 (5 bases). The CDR3 sequence is 16 residues long. The germline V gene encodes CDR1 MNHEY and CDR2 SVGAGI. The CDR3 loop is CASSSDLWLAQNIQYF. The CDR3 DNA sequence: TGTGCCAGCAGTTCGGACCTCTGGCTAGCCCAAAACATTCAGTACTTC.

The genes are TRBV15 and TRBJ1-1; weak D call: TRBD1 (5 bases). The germline CDR1 and CDR2 sequences are LNHNV and YYDKDF (reference sequence). CDR3 size: 15 residues. Trimming cost V 0 bases and J 0 bases, with 8 bases left between them. The CDR3 spells CATSRESTVNTEAFF. DNA for the CDR3: TGTGCCACCAGCAGAGAATCGACAGTGAACACTGAAGCTTTCTTT. The full variable domain, its missing parts supplied by reference TRBV15 and TRBJ1-1, is DAMVIQNPRYQVTQFGKPVTLSCSQTLNHNVMYWYQQKSSQAPKLLFHYYDKDFNNEADTPDNFQSRRPNTSFCFLDIRSPGLGDTAMYLCATSRESTVNTEAFFGQGTRLTVV.

The gene calls are TRBV6-6 and TRBJ2-3; D gene ambiguous. The CDR3 covers 15 residues. Germline V lookup: CDR1 MNHNY, CDR2 SVGAGI (reference sequence). V lost 0 bases, J lost 0 bases, and 7 bases lay in between. In DNA form, the CDR3 reads TGTGCCAGCAGTTACTCGGGTACTAGCACAGATACGCAGTATTTT. It yields the protein CASSYSGTSTDTQYF.

The rearrangement uses TRBV9 and TRBJ1-4; the match to TRBD1 covers 7 bases. The CDR3 length is 14 residues. The trim removed 4 bases at V and 5 bases at J, leaving 5 bases unmatched. The germline V gene encodes CDR1 SGDLS and CDR2 YYNGEE. This CDR3 reads CASSLGTVNEKLFF. CDR3 bases: TGTGCCAGCAGCTTAGGGACAGTGAATGAAAAACTGTTTTTT.